Listed below are T cell receptor beta chains from one sample, sequenced in a study of blood T cell repertoires in COVID-19. Clones were read by immunoSEQ multiplex PCR, and TCRdb kept only the in-frame ones, dropping some. This sample carries about 88,000 clones, about 92% of them seen once, and the ten largest clones take approximately 7%. The sample consisted of peripheral blood. Every receptor here comes from a man aged 18 to 30 with COVID-19, enrolled during active disease. The CDR3 runs from the conserved cysteine through the conserved F or W. D genes are given only for firm matches. The listing skips clone size in some rows; elsewhere it reads once, few, many or a size class.

size	J	length	V	D	DNA	CDR3
NA	TRBJ2-2	17	TRBV14	TRBD2	TGTGCCAGCAGCCAATCCGGGCGGGGGGAGTACACCGGGGAGCTGTTTTTT	CASSQSGRGEYTGELFF
NA	TRBJ2-5	15	TRBV19	NA	TGTGCCAGTAGTATAGTCTGGCCAGGGGAGAAGACCCAGTACTTC	CASSIVWPGEKTQYF
NA	TRBJ1-2	16	TRBV7-8	TRBD1	TGTGCCAGCAGCTTAGAGGGGACAGCTTTTAACTATGGCTACACCTTC	CASSLEGTAFNYGYTF
NA	TRBJ1-5	15	TRBV30	TRBD1	TGTGCCTGGAGTGTCGGACAGGGTGATCCTCAGCCCCAGCATTTT	CAWSVGQGDPQPQHF
few	TRBJ1-2	12	TRBV30	TRBD1	TGTGCCCACCAACTGACAGGGGGTGGCTACACCTTC	CAHQLTGGGYTF
NA	TRBJ2-1	15	TRBV6-6	NA	TGTGCCAGCAGTTCTGGAATAGCAACCTACAATGAGCAGTTCTTC	CASSSGIATYNEQFF
NA	TRBJ1-4	16	TRBV7-8	NA	TGTGCCAGCAGCTTAGCGGGCGGACGGCCACGGGGGAAACTGCTTTTT	CASSLAGGRPRGKLLF
NA	TRBJ2-1	14	TRBV7-2	NA	TGTGCCAGCAGTAATCAGTACATTTACAATGAGCAGTTCTTC	CASSNQYIYNEQFF
NA	TRBJ2-2	12	TRBV19	NA	TGTGCCAGTAGTCGAGCTTCCGGGGAGCTGTTTTTT	CASSRASGELFF
few	TRBJ2-7	15	TRBV4-3	NA	TGCGCCAGCAGCCAAGGATGGTCAGGCTCCTACGAGCAGTACTTC	CASSQGWSGSYEQYF
NA	TRBJ1-2	16	TRBV5-6	NA	TGTGCCAGCAGCCCGACAGTCATCATCGGGACTTATGGCTACACCTTC	CASSPTVIIGTYGYTF
NA	TRBJ2-7	15	TRBV7-9	NA	TGTGCCAGCAGTCCTAGGACAACTACCTCCTACGAGCAGTACTTC	CASSPRTTTSYEQYF
NA	TRBJ2-7	20	TRBV7-9	NA	TGTGCCAGCAGCAAGTTTACTATAGCCGGAATGAGGGGGAACTCCTACGAGCAGTACTTC	CASSKFTIAGMRGNSYEQYF
NA	TRBJ1-2	14	TRBV19	NA	TGTGCCAGTAGTATAGGCGGGCAGGTTGGTGGCTACACCTTC	CASSIGGQVGGYTF
once	TRBJ1-5	17	TRBV19	TRBD1	TGTGCCAGTAGACATATCTACCTCGGGACAGGGGCCCAGCCCCAGCATTTT	CASRHIYLGTGAQPQHF
NA	TRBJ1-4	14	TRBV27	TRBD1	TGTGCCAGCAGTTTGGTAGCAGGGGGCCGAAAACTGTTTTTT	CASSLVAGGRKLFF
NA	TRBJ2-5	14	TRBV19	NA	TGTGCCAGTAGTAGGACGGGAGACCAAGAGACCCAGTACTTC	CASSRTGDQETQYF
NA	TRBJ2-3	20	TRBV4-3	TRBD2	TGCGCCAGCAGCCAAGAGGCACCGCGGGGGGCGATCTCGTCCACAGATACGCAGTATTTT	CASSQEAPRGAISSTDTQYF
NA	TRBJ1-3	15	TRBV3-1/TRBV3-2	NA	TGTGCCAGCAGCCAATCAGGGAAGGCTGGAAACACCATATATTTT	CASSQSGKAGNTIYF
NA	TRBJ1-2	15	TRBV15	NA	TGTGCCACCAGCAGAGGAGGCAGGGCCTACTATGGCTACACCTTC	CATSRGGRAYYGYTF
NA	TRBJ1-5	15	TRBV28	NA	TGTGCCAGCAGTTTACGGACAGATAGCAATCAGCCCCAGCATTTT	CASSLRTDSNQPQHF
NA	TRBJ2-5	14	TRBV30	TRBD1	TGTGCCTGGAGTGAGGGACAGGGCGGAGAGACCCAGTACTTC	CAWSEGQGGETQYF
NA	TRBJ2-2	16	TRBV11-2	TRBD2	TGTGCCAGCAGCCATAAGGAAGCGGGAGTGGGCGGGGAGCTGTTTTTT	CASSHKEAGVGGELFF
NA	TRBJ2-1	17	TRBV7-4	TRBD2	TGTGCCAGCAGCTTAGAAGGACTAGCGGGGACCTACAATGAGCAGTTCTTC	CASSLEGLAGTYNEQFF
NA	TRBJ2-7	15	TRBV13	NA	TGTGCCAGCAGCTTAGCCGGGACAACCCTACGCGAGCAGTACTTC	CASSLAGTTLREQYF
NA	TRBJ2-1	13	TRBV28	NA	TGTGCCAGCAGGGCCAGCTCCTACAATGAGCAGTTCTTC	CASRASSYNEQFF
NA	TRBJ2-7	14	TRBV10-3	TRBD2	TGTGCCTCCCGGACTAGCGGGGGCTCCTACGAGCAGTACTTC	CASRTSGGSYEQYF
NA	TRBJ1-6	15	TRBV7-2	TRBD1	TGTGCCAGCAGCCAGAGACAGGGATGGACAGCACCCCTCCACTTT	CASSQRQGWTAPLHF
NA	TRBJ2-3	17	TRBV6-2/TRBV6-3	TRBD2	TGTGCCAGCAGTTCACCCTTAGCGGGAGGGAGCACAGATACGCAGTATTTT	CASSSPLAGGSTDTQYF
once	TRBJ1-1	13	TRBV5-4	NA	TGTGCCAGCAGCTTCGGGTTCGCCGGCGAAGCTTTCTTT	CASSFGFAGEAFF
NA	TRBJ1-2	14	TRBV28	TRBD1	TGTGCCAGCAGCCCCTTTGGGACAGGGAATGGCTACACCTTC	CASSPFGTGNGYTF
NA	TRBJ1-1	16	TRBV7-8	NA	TGTGCCAGCGGGAGAACGGTCCCCAACGTGAACACTGAAGCTTTCTTT	CASGRTVPNVNTEAFF
NA	TRBJ2-1	15	TRBV19	NA	TGTGCCAGTAGTATTAGCGTGAGTGCCTACAATGAGCAGTTCTTC	CASSISVSAYNEQFF
NA	TRBJ2-1	15	TRBV29-1	NA	TGCAGCGTTGATCAGCGTTTCAGCTCCTACAATGAGCAGTTCTTC	CSVDQRFSSYNEQFF
NA	TRBJ2-1	12	TRBV7-2	NA	TGTGCCAGCAGCCAATTTGGGCAGGGTTGGTTCTTC	CASSQFGQGWFF
NA	TRBJ2-5	14	TRBV7-9	NA	TGTGCCAGCAGCTTAGTTGGGAGTCAAGAGACCCAGTACTTC	CASSLVGSQETQYF
NA	TRBJ2-5	15	TRBV25-1	NA	TGTGCCAGCAGTGACTGGGCAGGGGTACAAGAGACCCAGTACTTC	CASSDWAGVQETQYF
NA	TRBJ1-2	14	TRBV28	NA	TGTGCCAGCAGTTACCAGAGCGGGTCATCTGGCTACACCTTC	CASSYQSGSSGYTF
NA	TRBJ1-3	15	TRBV11-2	NA	TGTGCCAGCAGCCTCAGTGTTGGCTCTGGAAACACCATATATTTT	CASSLSVGSGNTIYF
NA	TRBJ2-1	13	TRBV6-2/TRBV6-3	NA	TGTGCCAGCAGTTACGACTCCGAAACAAAGCAGTTCTTC	CASSYDSETKQFF
NA	TRBJ2-3	15	TRBV28	NA	TGTGCCAGCGGCCCCCAAGCGCTCAGCACAGATACGCAGTATTTT	CASGPQALSTDTQYF
NA	TRBJ2-7	15	TRBV6-5	TRBD2	TGTGCCAGCAGACGAGTAGCGGGAGGAAGGTCCGAGCAGTACTTC	CASRRVAGGRSEQYF
few	TRBJ1-3	15	TRBV5-6	NA	TGTGCCAGCAGGCAAACCGGAGGGCCCGGAAACACCATATATTTT	CASRQTGGPGNTIYF
NA	TRBJ1-2	14	TRBV28	NA	TGTGCCAGCAGTCCCCAAAGGGGTGCATATGGCTACACCTTC	CASSPQRGAYGYTF
NA	TRBJ2-1	16	TRBV7-8	TRBD2	TGTGCCAGCAGCGGGACCGGGACTAGCGGGAGACGCGGGCAGTTCTTC	CASSGTGTSGRRGQFF
NA	TRBJ1-5	14	TRBV7-9	TRBD1	TGTGCCAGCAGCTTAGACAGGGGTGATCAGCCCCAGCATTTT	CASSLDRGDQPQHF